A selection of T cell receptor beta chains follows, all from one sample in a study of blood T cell repertoires in COVID-19. Here immunoSEQ multiplex PCR was the method, and the copy in TCRdb shows in-frame clones only, minus some. The top ten clones hold about 3.5% of a sample with over 200,000 clones, around nine tenths of them seen once. Sequenced: PBMCs or T cells enriched from blood (not recorded which). The receptors originated from a young woman who had been exposed to COVID-19. The CDR3 runs from the conserved cysteine through the conserved F or W. D genes are given only for firm matches. Not all rows give a size; the values are once, few, many and, for expanded clones, a class.

>TRBV5-1|TRBJ1-6|few|-
TGCGCCAGCAGCTTATCGTCAGGGGTGGTAAGTTCACCCCTCCACTTT
CASSLSSGVVSSPLHF
>TRBV5-1|TRBJ2-2|-|TRBD1
TGCGCCAGCAGCGGCCGTGAAGGGGGCGCCGACACCGGGGAGCTGTTTTTT
CASSGREGGADTGELFF
>TRBV30|TRBJ2-2|-|TRBD2
TGTGCCTGGAATAGCGGGAGGGCCTACAACACCGGGGAGCTGTTTTTT
CAWNSGRAYNTGELFF
>TRBV19|TRBJ1-2|once|TRBD1
TGTGCCAGTAGTATACGAGTGCCCGGGACAGGCGGTGTCTATGGCTACACCTTC
CASSIRVPGTGGVYGYTF
>TRBV5-1|TRBJ2-7|-|TRBD2
TGCGCCAGCAGCTTGGAAGCGGGGGGCGAGCAGTACTTC
CASSLEAGGEQYF
>TRBV4-1|TRBJ2-7|-|TRBD1
TGCGCCAGCAGCGGACGTTCGCGACAGGGGGCCGCAATAAGACTGGACCTCTACGAGCAGTACTTC
CASSGRSRQGAAIRLDLYEQYF
>TRBV2|TRBJ1-2|-|-
TGTGCCAGCAGTGACGTCCCCATCGGGGGCTACACCTTC
CASSDVPIGGYTF
>TRBV24-1|TRBJ1-3|-|TRBD1
TGTGCCACCAGTGATTTGACACCGGGACAGGGTGCTGGAAACACCATATATTTT
CATSDLTPGQGAGNTIYF
>TRBV9|TRBJ2-3|-|TRBD2
TGTGCCAGCAGCGTAAGGGGATCCGCGGGAGGCACAGATACGCAGTATTTT
CASSVRGSAGGTDTQYF
>TRBV10-3|TRBJ1-5|once|-
TGTGCCATCAGTGAGTATCCCCAAAATAGCAATCAGCCCCAGCATTTT
CAISEYPQNSNQPQHF
>TRBV7-6|TRBJ2-2|-|TRBD2
TGTGCCAGCAGCTTAAGGGGAAGAGCGGAGAGCGGGGCCGGGGAGCTGTTTTTT
CASSLRGRAESGAGELFF
>TRBV19|TRBJ1-1|-|-
TGTGCCAGTAGTGAGACTGTGAACACTGAAGCTTTCTTT
CASSETVNTEAFF
>TRBV2|TRBJ1-6|few|TRBD1
TGTGCCAGCAGTGCCAGACAGGGGAGTTCACCCCTCCACTTT
CASSARQGSSPLHF
>TRBV2|TRBJ1-5|-|-
TGTGCCAGCAGTGACAGGGGTTTTCAGCCCCAGCATTTT
CASSDRGFQPQHF
>TRBV11-2|TRBJ2-7|-|TRBD2
TGTGCCAGCAGCTATACTAGCGGGAGGGCCGGTGAGCAGTACTTC
CASSYTSGRAGEQYF
>TRBV24-1|TRBJ2-1|-|TRBD2
TGTGCCACCAGCCAGGGACTAGCGGGAGTGGAGGACTACAATGAGCAGTTCTTC
CATSQGLAGVEDYNEQFF
>TRBV4-1|TRBJ2-2|-|-
TGCGCCAGCAGCCAGAATCAGGGCACCGGGGAGCTGTTTTTT
CASSQNQGTGELFF
>TRBV7-9|TRBJ2-7|-|TRBD1
TGTGCCAGCAGACAAACCGGGACAGGGGGCCACGAGCAGTACTTC
CASRQTGTGGHEQYF
>TRBV27|TRBJ2-2|-|-
TGTGCCAGCAGTTTACCGAACAGGGCCGGGGAGCTGTTTTTT
CASSLPNRAGELFF
>TRBV5-1|TRBJ1-2|once|TRBD1
TGCGCCAGCTGGGACAGGGGTGATGGCTACACCTTC
CASWDRGDGYTF
>TRBV6-5|TRBJ2-1|once|TRBD2
TGTGCCAGCAACACCGGGACTAGGGTTCACAATGAGCAGTTCTTC
CASNTGTRVHNEQFF
>TRBV6-5|TRBJ2-1|-|-
TGTGCCAGCAGTTACGGGGCCATTAACAATGAGCAGTTCTTC
CASSYGAINNEQFF
>TRBV5-1|TRBJ2-1|once|-
TGCGCCAGCAGCTTTTTGGGGCCCTACAATGAGCAGTTCTTC
CASSFLGPYNEQFF
>TRBV7-9|TRBJ1-4|-|TRBD1
TGTGCCAGCAGCTTAGCCGGGACAGAAAATGAAAAACTGTTTTTT
CASSLAGTENEKLFF
>TRBV7-2|TRBJ1-4|few|-
TGTGCCAGCAGCAAACAGTTTAATGAAAAACTGTTTTTT
CASSKQFNEKLFF
>TRBV7-8|TRBJ2-3|-|TRBD1
TGTGCCAGCAGCCAATGGGAAGGGGGCAGTACAGATACGCAGTATTTT
CASSQWEGGSTDTQYF
>TRBV9|TRBJ2-7|-|TRBD2
TGTGCCAGCAGCGAGCGGGACGGTTCCTACGAGCAGTACTTC
CASSERDGSYEQYF